These 16 T cell receptor beta chains originate from one sample sequenced in a study of shared T cell receptors in the human thymus. Clones were sequenced by immunoSEQ multiplex PCR, and TCRdb holds only the in-frame ones, with some missing. The sample yields some 640,000 clones, 87% seen once. Separately, the same data were catalogued under a study of human thymus T cells.

Sequencing was carried out using thymocytes. The receptors originated from a boy less than two years old with a congenital heart defect.

The chain has TRBV5-4 and TRBJ2-7; D not resolved. Germline V gene sequence: CDR1 SGHNT, CDR2 YYREEE (reference sequence). This CDR3 contains 12 residues. The ends were cut back, 2 bases at V and 5 bases at J, with 8 bases in the middle. CDR3: CASSFFGDEQYF. For the CDR3, the DNA is TGTGCCAGCAGCTTTTTTGGAGACGAGCAGTACTTC.

The chain uses TRBV4-3 and TRBJ2-1; 10 bases are shared with TRBD2. The CDR3 runs to 15 residues. V shed 0 bases, J shed 6 bases, and the junction held 2 bases outside the gene matches. Per germline, CDR1 LGHNA and CDR2 YSLEER. CDR3 in DNA: TGCGCCAGCAGCCAAGATATAGCGGGAGGCAATGAGCAGTTCTTC. Translated: CASSQDIAGGNEQFF.

The chain links TRBV27 to TRBJ2-7, with 7 bases matching TRBD2. This CDR3 region has 17 residues. The germline CDR1 and CDR2 sequences are MNHEY and SMNVEV (reference sequence). Trimming removed 5 bases from V and 1 base from J; junction bases left unmatched: 14. CDR3 sequence: CASSPSGGSVISYEQYF. CDR3 nucleotide sequence: TGTGCCAGCAGTCCTAGCGGCGGGAGCGTAATATCCTACGAGCAGTACTTC.

The rearrangement links TRBV30 to TRBJ1-5; TRBD1 matches at 8 bases. The V gene's germline CDR1 is GTSNPN and CDR2 SVGIG (reference sequence). This CDR3 region has 14 residues. V was pared by 0 bases and J by 7 bases, with 5 bases of the junction left unmatched. CDR3 residues: CAWSVQGEGQPQHF. In DNA form, the CDR3 reads TGTGCCTGGAGTGTACAGGGGGAAGGACAGCCCCAGCATTTT.

The J gene is TRBJ2-7, the V gene TRBV4-3; 10 bases map to TRBD1. Germline V gene lookup returns CDR1 LGHNA and CDR2 YSLEER. The V and J ends lost 0 bases and 1 base, in that order; junction bases with no gene match: 9. The CDR3 consists of 18 residues. Here the CDR3 reads CASSQDELGTGASYEQYF. The CDR3 coding sequence is TGCGCCAGCAGCCAAGACGAGCTAGGGACAGGGGCTTCCTACGAGCAGTACTTC.

V and J are TRBV6-1 and TRBJ1-5; D unresolved. Between the trimmed V and J ends, which lost 0 bases and 9 bases, there was a span of 6 bases. This CDR3 spans 12 amino acids. Per the germline V gene, CDR1 is MNHNS and CDR2 is SASEGT. The CDR3 DNA is TGTGCCAGCAGTGAAGCCCCCCGGCCCCAGCATTTT. Its protein is CASSEAPRPQHF.

V usage is TRBV28 and J usage is TRBJ1-6, with D uncertain. The germline V and J ends were trimmed by 7 bases and 11 bases, with 12 bases remaining between them. Germline CDR1 reads MDHEN; CDR2 reads SYDVKM. The CDR3 contains 12 residues. In DNA form, the CDR3 reads TGTGCCAGCATGCGGGGAAGGGCACCCCTCCACTTT. It encodes CASMRGRAPLHF.

The V call is TRBV19, the J call TRBJ2-7; 10 bases agree with TRBD1. Germline CDR1 and CDR2: LNHDA and SQIVND (reference sequence). The CDR3 is made up of 15 amino acids. Trimming took 5 bases from V and 5 from J; bases not matched to a gene: 9. The CDR3 nucleotides are TGTGCCAGTAGTCCGACCGGGACAGGGGCCCACGAGCAGTACTTC. It encodes CASSPTGTGAHEQYF.

The chain couples TRBV5-4 to TRBJ1-1; 7 bases align to TRBD1. The length of the CDR3 is 17 residues. In germline, CDR1 is SGHNT, CDR2 YYREEE (reference sequence). J was trimmed by 4 bases and V by 3 bases; bases with no gene match: 15. CDR3 sequence (DNA): TGTGCCAGCAGCTCCTATTTCCCTCGAGGGGGCTTCACTGAAGCTTTCTTT. It codes for CASSSYFPRGGFTEAFF.

This clone was seen a handful of times. The chain employs TRBV6-4 and TRBJ2-3; a weak D match, TRBD1 (6 bases). Germline CDR1 and CDR2: MRHNA and SNTAGT. This CDR3 has 14 amino acids. The germline V and J ends were trimmed by 6 bases and 2 bases, with 12 bases remaining between them. CDR3 sequence reads: CASSVGQNTDTQYF. The CDR3 nucleotides read TGTGCCAGCAGCGTCGGACAGAACACAGATACGCAGTATTTT.

This sequence joins TRBV6-4 and TRBJ1-1; D is unclear. CDR1 is MRHNA, CDR2 SNTAGT, per germline. This CDR3 has 13 amino acids. V lost 4 bases and J 1 base, leaving 7 bases between the germline ends. The CDR3 DNA reads TGTGCCAGCAGTGTAGAAAGGAACACTGAAGCTTTCTTT. It translates to CASSVERNTEAFF.

In this sample, this clone turned up a few times. J is TRBJ2-7 and V is TRBV5-1, with D tentatively TRBD1 (6 bases). Trimming took 4 bases from V and 3 from J, leaving 23 bases between them. This CDR3 contains 17 residues. Germline-derived CDR1 and CDR2 are SGHRS and YFSETQ. Written as DNA, the CDR3 is TGCGCCAGCAGCCGCCCCGGGACCAGGGGAACCCGCTACGAGCAGTACTTC. Its translation: CASSRPGTRGTRYEQYF.

The chain employs TRBV7-3 and TRBJ1-1; 7 nucleotides line up with TRBD1. Looked up from germline, CDR1 is SGHTA and CDR2 is FQGTGA. CDR3 length equals 13 residues. With V trimmed by 5 bases and J by 8 bases, 8 bases remained unmatched. This chain's CDR3 is CASSQGPGQEAFF. In nucleotides, the CDR3 is TGTGCCAGCAGCCAAGGACCGGGACAGGAAGCTTTCTTT.

The V gene is TRBV4-1, the J gene TRBJ1-2; no definite D call. The V gene lost 2 bases and the J gene lost 5 bases, with 12 bases spanning the gap. CDR3 length: 14 amino acids. CDR1 and CDR2 (germline): MGHRA, YSYEKL. CDR3 protein: CASSQLQSIYGYTF. Written as DNA, the CDR3 is TGCGCCAGCAGCCAATTACAGAGCATATATGGCTACACCTTC.

The gene calls are TRBV4-3 and TRBJ2-1; TRBD2 aligns across 12 bases. The CDR3 contains 16 residues. CDR1 LGHNA and CDR2 YSLEER come from the germline V gene. J gave up 4 bases and V 5 bases, and 6 bases lay outside the gene matches. The CDR3 loop reads CASSFLAGGGYNEQFF. The CDR3 nucleotides are TGCGCCAGCAGCTTCCTAGCGGGAGGGGGTTACAATGAGCAGTTCTTC.

The chain combines TRBV11-2 with TRBJ2-3; 9 bases agree with TRBD2. V gave up 5 bases and J gave up 8 bases; unmatched junction bases: 11. This CDR3 region has 15 residues. CDR1 is SGHAT, CDR2 FQNNGV, per germline. The CDR3 nucleotides read TGTGCCAGCAGCCCAGCGGGGGGTATAGGGGTTACGCAGTATTTT. Its protein product is CASSPAGGIGVTQYF.